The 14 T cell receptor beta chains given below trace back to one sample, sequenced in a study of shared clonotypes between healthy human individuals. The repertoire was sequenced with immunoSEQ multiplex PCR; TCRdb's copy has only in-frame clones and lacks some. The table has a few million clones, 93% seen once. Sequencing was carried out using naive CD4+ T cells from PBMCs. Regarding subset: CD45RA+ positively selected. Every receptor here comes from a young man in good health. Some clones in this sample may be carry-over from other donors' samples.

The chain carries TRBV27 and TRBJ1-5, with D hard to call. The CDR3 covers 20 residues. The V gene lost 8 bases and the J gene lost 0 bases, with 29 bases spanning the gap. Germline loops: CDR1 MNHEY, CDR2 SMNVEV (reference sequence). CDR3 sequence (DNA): TGTGCCAGCTACAAACCCCCCATCTTGGTTGGGTACTATAGCAATCAGCCCCAGCATTTT. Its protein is CASYKPPILVGYYSNQPQHF.

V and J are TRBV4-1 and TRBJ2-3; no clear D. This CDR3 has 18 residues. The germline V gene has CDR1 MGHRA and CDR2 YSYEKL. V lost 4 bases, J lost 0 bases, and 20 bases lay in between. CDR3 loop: CASSLRYPTDTSTDTQYF. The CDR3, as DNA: TGCGCCAGCAGCCTGCGATACCCTACAGATACTAGCACAGATACGCAGTATTTT.

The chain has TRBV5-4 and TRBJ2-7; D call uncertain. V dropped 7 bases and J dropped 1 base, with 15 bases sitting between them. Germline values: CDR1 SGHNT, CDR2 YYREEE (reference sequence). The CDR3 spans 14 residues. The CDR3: CASRPLEGSYEQYF. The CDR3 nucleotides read TGTGCCAGCCGGCCCCTCGAAGGTTCCTACGAGCAGTACTTC.

For the CDR3, the DNA is TGTGCCAGCAGTTACTCCCGGGACAGGTATGGCTACACCTTC. Amino acids: CASSYSRDRYGYTF. The V and J genes are TRBV6-6 and TRBJ1-2, with 8 bases identical to TRBD1. Germline assignment: CDR1 MNHNY and CDR2 SVGAGI (reference sequence). Trimming took 0 bases from V and 5 from J; bases not matched to a gene: 2. This CDR3 is built from 14 residues.

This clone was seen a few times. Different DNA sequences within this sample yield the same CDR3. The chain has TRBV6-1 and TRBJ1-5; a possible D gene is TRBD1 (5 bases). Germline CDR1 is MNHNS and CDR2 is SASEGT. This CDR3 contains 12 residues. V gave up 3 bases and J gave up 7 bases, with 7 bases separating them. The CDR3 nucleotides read TGTGCCAGCAGTGAGTGGGGGCAGCCCCAGCATTTT. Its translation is CASSEWGQPQHF.

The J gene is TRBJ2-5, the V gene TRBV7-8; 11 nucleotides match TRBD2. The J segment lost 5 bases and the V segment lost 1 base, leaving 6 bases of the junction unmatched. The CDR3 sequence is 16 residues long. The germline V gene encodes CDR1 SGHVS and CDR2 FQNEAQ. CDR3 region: CASSLGLAGGGETQYF. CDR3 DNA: TGTGCCAGCAGCTTAGGTCTAGCGGGAGGTGGGGAGACCCAGTACTTC.

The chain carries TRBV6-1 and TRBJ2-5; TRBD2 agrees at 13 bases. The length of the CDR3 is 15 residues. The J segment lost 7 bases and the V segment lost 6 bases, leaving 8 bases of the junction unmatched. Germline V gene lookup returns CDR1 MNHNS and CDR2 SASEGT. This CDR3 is CASRELAGGEGTQYF. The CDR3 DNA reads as TGTGCCAGCAGAGAACTAGCGGGAGGGGAAGGGACCCAGTACTTC.

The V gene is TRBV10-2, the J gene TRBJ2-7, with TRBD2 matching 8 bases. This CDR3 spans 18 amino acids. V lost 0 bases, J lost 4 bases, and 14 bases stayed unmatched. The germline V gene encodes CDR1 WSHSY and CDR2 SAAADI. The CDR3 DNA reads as TGCGCCAGCAGTGAGTCGGGCTGGAGAAGCGGGAGTCTGTACGAGCAGTACTTC. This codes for CASSESGWRSGSLYEQYF.

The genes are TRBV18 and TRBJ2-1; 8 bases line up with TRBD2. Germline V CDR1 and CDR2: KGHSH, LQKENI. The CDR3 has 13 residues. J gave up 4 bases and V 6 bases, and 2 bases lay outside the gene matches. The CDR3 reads CASSSGEYNEQFF. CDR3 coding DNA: TGTGCCAGCTCTAGCGGGGAGTACAATGAGCAGTTCTTC. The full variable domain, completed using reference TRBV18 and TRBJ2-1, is NAGVMQNPRHLVRRRGQEARLRCSPMKGHSHVYWYRQLPEEGLKFMVYLQKENIIDESGMPKERFSAEFPKEGPSILRIQQVVRGDSAAYFCASSSGEYNEQFFGPGTRLTVL.

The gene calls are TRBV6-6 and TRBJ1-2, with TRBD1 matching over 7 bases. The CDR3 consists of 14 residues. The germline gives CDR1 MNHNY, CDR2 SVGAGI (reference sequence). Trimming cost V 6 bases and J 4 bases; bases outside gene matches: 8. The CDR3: CASSHTQGFYGYTF. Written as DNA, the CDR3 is TGTGCCAGCAGCCACACACAGGGGTTCTATGGCTACACCTTC.

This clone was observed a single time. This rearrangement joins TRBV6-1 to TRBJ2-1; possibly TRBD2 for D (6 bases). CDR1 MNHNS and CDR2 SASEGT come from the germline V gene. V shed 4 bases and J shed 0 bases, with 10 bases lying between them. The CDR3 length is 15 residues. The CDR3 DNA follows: TGTGCCAGCAGTGTGAGGCGGGGCTCCTACAATGAGCAGTTCTTC. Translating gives CASSVRRGSYNEQFF.

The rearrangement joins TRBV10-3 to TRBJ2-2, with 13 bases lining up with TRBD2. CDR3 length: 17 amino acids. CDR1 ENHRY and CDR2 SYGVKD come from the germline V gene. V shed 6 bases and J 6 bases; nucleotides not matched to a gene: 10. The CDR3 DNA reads TGTGCCATCAGCCGACAAGGACTAGCGGGAGTTGCCGGGGAGCTGTTTTTT. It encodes CAISRQGLAGVAGELFF.

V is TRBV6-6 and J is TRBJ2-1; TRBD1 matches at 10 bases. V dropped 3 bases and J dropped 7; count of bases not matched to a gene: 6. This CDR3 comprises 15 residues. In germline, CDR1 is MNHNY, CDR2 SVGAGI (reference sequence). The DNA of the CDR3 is TGTGCCAGCAGTTATGGGACAGGGGATAAAAATGAGCAGTTCTTC. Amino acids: CASSYGTGDKNEQFF.

Written as DNA, the CDR3 is TGTGCCAGCAGTTCCAACACAGAGAACACTGAAGCTTTCTTT. Residues: CASSSNTENTEAFF. V is TRBV28 and J is TRBJ1-1; D gene unclear. V was shortened by 4 bases and J by 1 base, with 10 bases between the two germline ends. The CDR3 has 14 amino acids. Germline assignment: CDR1 MDHEN and CDR2 SYDVKM.